The rows below give T cell receptor beta chains drawn from one sample of a study of patients and donors after allogeneic stem cell transplantation. Each CDR3 protein is one row after TCRdb ran MiXCR on the RT-PCR reads. The sample has about 960,000 distinct CDR3 sequences; about 20% are singletons. Sequencing used blood, either unsorted or a sorted T cell fraction (not recorded which). These receptors all stem from a human donor who was either an allogeneic HSCT recipient or a stem cell or donor lymphocyte infusion donor (not recorded which). It is not recorded whose cells these are; they may come from a transplant donor. Both conserved end residues are trimmed from each CDR3. Fields, in order: V gene, J gene, clone size, CDR3 protein. Size tells how often a clone was seen (once, few, many) or the class of an expanded clone, and some rows leave it out.

>TRBV20-1|TRBJ2-1|few
SARDQSGSMDNEQF
>TRBV6-2/TRBV6-3|TRBJ1-5|few
ASRNFKTGFHQPQH
>TRBV24-1|TRBJ1-2|many
ATSDPTGTNYGYT
>TRBV7-9|TRBJ1-1|.
ASSLAGTEFTEAF
>TRBV18|TRBJ1-5|few
ASSPTPLSDQPQH
>TRBV20-1|TRBJ1-2|.
SAKGYT
>TRBV4-2|TRBJ2-1|few
ASSLSGRFSEQF
>TRBV14|TRBJ1-1|.
ASSQGVTTEAF
>TRBV2|TRBJ2-7|few
ASSAFEGSYEQY
>TRBV10-3|TRBJ2-2|.
AISESQVPGELF
>TRBV29-1|TRBJ1-2|few
SVGGGMTNYGYT
>TRBV20-1|TRBJ2-5|.
SARSHREGSGETQY
>TRBV20-1|TRBJ1-2|few
SASFRGNYGYT
>TRBV9|TRBJ1-6|few
ASSLPDGNSPLH
>TRBV4-3|TRBJ2-3|few
ASRYRGTDTQY
>TRBV2|TRBJ2-5|.
ASGTGDRQETQY
>TRBV18|TRBJ2-7|few
ASSPKAGATYEQY
>TRBV7-6|TRBJ2-2|.
ASSSQGGSGELF
>TRBV5-4|TRBJ2-1|.
ATWTGGINEQF
>TRBV30|TRBJ1-4|.
AWKRQSSRREKLF
>TRBV12-3/TRBV12-4|TRBJ1-4|many
ASSPLTGSKVF
>TRBV5-5|TRBJ2-1|.
ASSETSGGATQF
>TRBV12-3/TRBV12-4|TRBJ1-5|few
ASKARWTPEGNQPQH
>TRBV29-1|TRBJ1-1|.
SVGGGATEAF
>TRBV6-6|TRBJ1-5|.
ASTPGNQPQH
>TRBV4-2|TRBJ2-7|few
ASSRRQDGLYEQY
>TRBV12-3/TRBV12-4|TRBJ2-2|few
ASSHERSNTGELF
>TRBV30|TRBJ2-1|.
ATESGGALNEQF
>TRBV20-1|TRBJ1-2|few
SAGDRENYGYT
>TRBV27|TRBJ1-2|.
ASSRQGLYGYT
>TRBV5-1|TRBJ2-5|.
ASSFLTGTSDWETQY
>TRBV5-4|TRBJ2-3|.
ASSLEGNSYTQY
>TRBV6-1|TRBJ1-1|.
ASVGPLDTEAF
>TRBV4-3|TRBJ2-1|.
ASSHHTGTSSYNEQF
>TRBV12-3/TRBV12-4|TRBJ1-4|few
ASSSGGLDFNEKLF
>TRBV7-2|TRBJ2-1|.
ASSNAGTGRNQQF
>TRBV10-3|TRBJ2-1|.
AISESDLQIYNEQF
>TRBV7-3|TRBJ2-2|.
ASSYSGRHTGELF
>TRBV20-1|TRBJ1-1|.
SAIGGGMPRFGAF
>TRBV20-1|TRBJ1-5|few
SARARQGSANQPQH
>TRBV2|TRBJ2-5|.
ASSETSGSQRETQY
>TRBV24-1|TRBJ1-1|few
ATSGGTRNTEAF
>TRBV29-1|TRBJ1-1|few
SVEQTEAF
>TRBV27|TRBJ2-2|few
ASSPPGGGSTGELF
>TRBV20-1|TRBJ2-1|.
SAREIGSGVTYNEQF
>TRBV7-2|TRBJ1-2|.
ASSPRGQAYGYT
>TRBV20-1|TRBJ2-7|.
SADQGTEDEQY
>TRBV12-3/TRBV12-4|TRBJ1-2|.
ASSRLGEGYT
>TRBV20-1|TRBJ1-1|few
SARDRDTGIGAEAF
>TRBV28|TRBJ2-7|few
ASSGGFRAWGDEQY
>TRBV7-8|TRBJ2-2|few
ASSSGTGWPGELF
>TRBV29-1|TRBJ1-1|few
SETGTVLNTEAF
>TRBV2|TRBJ2-7|.
ASSGMALHEQY
>TRBV7-2|TRBJ1-2|.
ASSLVGAGANYGYT
>TRBV4-1|TRBJ1-5|.
ASSQRATSNQPQH
>TRBV20-1|TRBJ2-3|.
SARGTATDTQY
>TRBV20-1|TRBJ1-6|.
SARKTGTANSPLH